Below are 27 T cell receptor beta chains sequenced from a single sample in a study of OX40 agonist ivuxolimab in advanced cancers. Data came from immunoSEQ multiplex PCR; TCRdb stores just in-frame clones and leaves some out. The table shows approximately 160,000 clones, with approximately 94% occurring only once. The sequencing used CD4+ or CD8+ T cells sorted from blood, collected in a trial of the OX40 agonist ivuxolimab. The receptors derive from an adult with an advanced solid tumor such as melanoma, head and neck, liver or kidney cancer.

The gene calls are TRBV6-5 and TRBJ2-3; the D is unclear. Trimming removed 0 bases at V and 2 bases at J, with 9 bases between. The CDR3 consists of 15 residues. Germline CDR1 reads MNHEY; CDR2 reads SVGAGI. DNA for the CDR3: TGTGCCAGCAGTTACTCGCCAGACTCCACAGATACGCAGTATTTT. It codes for CASSYSPDSTDTQYF.

V gene TRBV6-6 combines with J gene TRBJ1-3, with TRBD1 as a possible D gene (5 bases). The CDR3 contains 15 residues. Looked up from germline, CDR1 is MNHNY and CDR2 is SVGAGI (reference sequence). Trimming removed 3 bases from V and 8 bases from J, with 17 bases in between. The DNA of the CDR3 is TGTGCCAGCAGTTATTTTCCGTCTCTGGGGGACACCATATATTTT. Translation: CASSYFPSLGDTIYF.

V usage is TRBV4-2 and J usage is TRBJ2-7; D may correspond to TRBD1 or TRBD2 (5 bases each). Germline V gene lookup returns CDR1 LGHNA and CDR2 YNFKEQ. Trimming shortened V by 1 base and J by 2 bases, and 15 bases separated the two germline ends. The CDR3 runs 16 residues. As DNA, the CDR3 is TGTGCCAGCAGCCAAGTCCGACAGCGGCAGGCCTACGAGCAGTACTTC. Translated, it gives CASSQVRQRQAYEQYF.

This rearrangement joins TRBV30 to TRBJ1-1, with TRBD1 as a possible D gene (5 bases). V lost 3 bases, J lost 1 base, and 9 bases lay in between. This CDR3 is built from 13 residues. Germline CDR1 and CDR2: GTSNPN and SVGIG (reference sequence). The CDR3 DNA is TGTGCCTGGAGGGGGCAGGGGAACACTGAAGCTTTCTTT. Protein product: CAWRGQGNTEAFF.

The count of this clone is one. V is TRBV5-6 and J is TRBJ2-5, with TRBD2 matching over 7 bases. Unmatched junction bases numbered 11, after V lost 4 bases and J lost 2 bases. The CDR3 loop spans 16 amino acids. Germline CDR1 and CDR2: SGHDT and YYEEEE. CDR3 in DNA: TGTGCCAGCAGCAGCAGCGGGGCGCCCCAACAAGAGACCCAGTACTTC. Amino acid sequence: CASSSSGAPQQETQYF.

This chain joins TRBV7-2 and TRBJ2-7; 7 positions match TRBD2. Germline loops: CDR1 SGHTA, CDR2 FQGNSA. The CDR3 runs 15 residues. With V trimmed by 5 bases and J by 0 bases, 7 bases remained unmatched. CDR3 residues: CASSRPGGSSYEQYF. The CDR3 DNA follows: TGTGCCAGCAGCCGTCCGGGGGGAAGCTCCTACGAGCAGTACTTC.

This chain joins TRBV27 and TRBJ2-3; TRBD1 agrees at 9 bases. Germline values: CDR1 MNHEY, CDR2 SMNVEV (reference sequence). V was clipped by 6 bases and J by 3 bases; unmatched bases: 7. The length of the CDR3 is 15 residues. The DNA of the CDR3 is TGTGCCAGCAGACTCCGGGACAGGGTGACAGATACGCAGTATTTT. Translating it yields CASRLRDRVTDTQYF.

The gene calls are TRBV18 and TRBJ2-1; D is unclear. Trimming removed 6 bases at V and 7 bases at J, with 16 bases between. Germline CDR1 and CDR2: KGHSH and LQKENI. The CDR3 spans 14 residues. The chain's CDR3 is CASSQDRLQNEQFF. The CDR3 coding sequence is TGTGCCAGCTCTCAAGACCGGCTTCAGAATGAGCAGTTCTTC.

The chain carries TRBV28 and TRBJ2-3; 8 bases line up with TRBD2. Germline lookup yields CDR1 MDHEN and CDR2 SYDVKM. V was clipped by 4 bases and J by 4 bases; unmatched bases: 4. The CDR3 length is 14 residues. The CDR3: CASSSSGYPDTQYF. For the CDR3, the DNA is TGTGCCAGCAGTTCTAGCGGGTACCCAGATACGCAGTATTTT.

J is TRBJ2-1 and V is TRBV5-1; D unresolved. Per the germline V gene, CDR1 is SGHRS and CDR2 is YFSETQ. CDR3 length equals 13 residues. With 9 bases removed from V and 2 bases from J, the gap between germline ends came to 12 bases. The CDR3 DNA reads as TGCGCCACCTCAGGAGACGCCTACAATGAGCAGTTCTTC. Amino acid sequence: CATSGDAYNEQFF.

The chain couples TRBV5-3 to TRBJ1-5; weak D call: TRBD1 (6 bases). TRBV5-3 is recorded as an ORF, its role being uncertain. This CDR3 region has 14 residues. Between the trimmed V and J ends, which lost 4 bases and 5 bases, there was a span of 13 bases. CDR3 DNA sequence: TGTGCCAGAAGCGTGGACAGTATGGATCAGCCCCAGCATTTT. Translation: CARSVDSMDQPQHF.

The genes are TRBV7-2 and TRBJ2-7; 7 nucleotides align to TRBD1. Germline V gene lookup returns CDR1 SGHTA and CDR2 FQGNSA. V lost 4 bases, J lost 6 bases, and 9 bases stayed unmatched. CDR3 size: 14 residues. The DNA for the CDR3 is TGTGCCAGCAGCTCACGGACAGGACGATCCGAGCAGTACTTC. This sequence encodes CASSSRTGRSEQYF. The full variable domain, its missing parts supplied by reference TRBV7-2 and TRBJ2-7, is GAGVSQSPSNKVTEKGKDVELRCDPISGHTALYWYRQSLGQGLEFLIYFQGNSAPDKSGLPSDRFSAERTGGSVSTLTIQRTQQEDSAVYLCASSSRTGRSEQYFGPGTRLTVT.

The chain uses TRBV7-2 and TRBJ1-5; perhaps TRBD1 as D (5 bases). Deletions cut 5 bases from V and 3 bases from J, with 14 bases between. This CDR3 spans 15 amino acids. Germline CDR1 SGHTA, CDR2 FQGNSA. The CDR3 loop is CASSPGGTANQPQHF. The CDR3 coding sequence is TGTGCCAGCAGCCCCGGGGGGACGGCCAATCAGCCCCAGCATTTT.

The chain recombines TRBV29-1 with TRBJ1-4; D is unresolved. The CDR3 runs to 11 residues. Trimming took 7 bases from V and 8 from J, leaving 11 bases between them. Germline V gives CDR1 SQVTM, CDR2 ANQGSEA. CDR3 protein: CSAPEGEKLFF. The CDR3 DNA reads as TGCAGCGCCCCGGAGGGAGAAAAACTGTTTTTT.

The chain carries TRBV10-1 and TRBJ1-5, with 8 bases matching TRBD1. The ends lost 4 bases at V and 1 base at J; junction bases unmatched: 3. Per the germline V gene, CDR1 is WNHNN and CDR2 is SYGVQD (reference sequence). This CDR3 contains 15 residues. The CDR3 DNA follows: TGCGCCAGCAGTGCAGGGGGCAGGAGCAATCAGCCCCAGCATTTT. Protein product: CASSAGGRSNQPQHF.

CDR3 sequence reads: CASSPRAGNAASSYEQYF. CDR3 DNA: TGCGCCAGCAGCCCCCGCGCGGGGAACGCGGCAAGCTCCTACGAGCAGTACTTC. This sequence joins TRBV4-1 and TRBJ2-7; TRBD2 might be the D (6 bases). The CDR3 loop spans 18 amino acids. With 4 bases removed from V and 0 bases from J, the gap between germline ends came to 22 bases. Germline V gene lookup returns CDR1 MGHRA and CDR2 YSYEKL.

The chain is built from TRBV7-8 and TRBJ1-4; 7 nucleotides match TRBD1. The CDR3 consists of 15 residues. The J segment lost 6 bases and the V segment lost 5 bases, leaving 9 bases of the junction unmatched. CDR1 and CDR2 (germline): SGHVS, FQNEAQ. The CDR3 region has the DNA TGTGCCAGCAGCACATACAGGGGAATTGATGAAAAACTGTTTTTT. Translation: CASSTYRGIDEKLFF. The whole variable domain, remainder taken from reference TRBV7-8 and TRBJ1-4, is GAGVSQSPRYKVAKRGQDVALRCDPISGHVSLFWYQQALGQGPEFLTYFQNEAQLDKSGLPSDRFFAERPEGSVSTLKIQRTQQEDSAVYLCASSTYRGIDEKLFFGSGTQLSVL.

The J gene is TRBJ2-7, the V gene TRBV5-1; 10 bases agree with TRBD2. From germline, CDR1 is SGHRS and CDR2 YFSETQ. V was pared by 1 base and J by 5 bases, with 0 bases of the junction left unmatched. This CDR3 has 13 residues. CDR3 in amino acids: CASSLTSGDEQYF. DNA for the CDR3: TGCGCCAGCAGCTTGACTAGCGGGGACGAGCAGTACTTC.

The chain employs TRBV18 and TRBJ1-2, with D unclear. V dropped 0 bases and J dropped 1 base, with 9 bases sitting between them. There are 15 residues in the CDR3. Germline V gene data show CDR1 as KGHSH and CDR2 as LQKENI. The CDR3 spells CASSPPGSLNYGYTF. CDR3 in DNA: TGTGCCAGCTCACCACCGGGTTCGCTTAACTATGGCTACACCTTC.

The chain links TRBV7-8 to TRBJ1-2; maybe TRBD1 (6 bases). The V and J ends lost 2 bases and 6 bases respectively, with 22 bases between them. Germline-derived CDR1 and CDR2 are SGHVS and FQNEAQ. The CDR3 runs 17 residues. Here the CDR3 reads CASSLSRADTGLNGYTF. CDR3 nucleotides: TGTGCCAGCAGCTTATCCCGGGCAGATACAGGGCTAAATGGCTACACCTTC. Combining the CDR3 with reference TRBV7-8 and TRBJ1-2 gives the whole variable domain GAGVSQSPRYKVAKRGQDVALRCDPISGHVSLFWYQQALGQGPEFLTYFQNEAQLDKSGLPSDRFFAERPEGSVSTLKIQRTQQEDSAVYLCASSLSRADTGLNGYTFGSGTRLTVV.

A few counts support this clone. The chain combines TRBV6-5 with TRBJ1-4; TRBD1 might be the D (5 bases). The V end lost 1 base, the J end lost 7 bases, and 13 bases lay between the germline ends. The CDR3 length is 15 residues. Germline CDR1 is MNHEY and CDR2 is SVGAGI. The CDR3, as DNA: TGTGCCAGCAGTTACTTATCGGCAGGGCGTGAAAAACTGTTTTTT. This sequence encodes CASSYLSAGREKLFF.

This chain uses TRBV19 with TRBJ1-5; TRBD1 matches at 9 bases. CDR1 is LNHDA, CDR2 SQIVND, per germline (reference sequence). The V segment lost 3 bases and the J segment 0 bases; nucleotides outside the gene matches: 3. The CDR3 is made up of 16 amino acids. CDR3 in DNA: TGTGCCAGTAGTATCCGACAGGGGGTTAGCAATCAGCCCCAGCATTTT. Its translation: CASSIRQGVSNQPQHF.

The genes are TRBV28 and TRBJ2-3; 8 bases line up with TRBD2. CDR1 and CDR2 (germline): MDHEN, SYDVKM. The CDR3 contains 16 residues. Germline trimming cut 10 bases from V and 2 bases from J; bases unmatched to any gene: 14. The CDR3 loop reads CATGGGSWVATDTQYF. As DNA, the CDR3 is TGTGCCACCGGGGGGGGGAGCTGGGTCGCCACAGATACGCAGTATTTT. Drawing the rest from reference TRBV28 and TRBJ2-3, the complete variable domain is DVKVTQSSRYLVKRTGEKVFLECVQDMDHENMFWYRQDPGLGLRLIYFSYDVKMKEKGDIPEGYSVSREKKERFSLILESASTNQTSMYLCATGGGSWVATDTQYFGPGTRLTVL.

The chain carries TRBV5-1 and TRBJ2-7; D is perhaps TRBD1 (6 bases). Trimming stripped 4 bases from V and 3 bases from J, with 11 bases between. The CDR3 loop spans 13 amino acids. Germline assignment: CDR1 SGHRS and CDR2 YFSETQ. CDR3 amino acids: CASSNDRNYEQYF. The CDR3 region has the DNA TGCGCCAGCAGCAACGACAGGAACTACGAGCAGTACTTC. The full variable domain, rest sourced from reference TRBV5-1 and TRBJ2-7, is KAGVTQTPRYLIKTRGQQVTLSCSPISGHRSVSWYQQTPGQGLQFLFEYFSETQRNKGNFPGRFSGRQFSNSRSEMNVSTLELGDSALYLCASSNDRNYEQYFGPGTRLTVT.

The chain uses TRBV7-2 and TRBJ2-5; 8 bases match TRBD1. In germline, CDR1 is SGHTA, CDR2 FQGNSA. There are 15 residues in the CDR3. The J segment lost 5 bases and the V segment lost 4 bases, leaving 9 bases of the junction unmatched. The CDR3 bases are TGTGCCAGCAGCTCACGGCGGACAGGGAGGGAGACCCAGTACTTC. Amino acids: CASSSRRTGRETQYF.

Only one count was recorded for this clone. The gene calls are TRBV18 and TRBJ2-1; 11 bases align to TRBD1. CDR1 and CDR2 (germline): KGHSH, LQKENI. The CDR3 contains 15 residues. V shed 2 bases and J 8 bases; nucleotides not matched to a gene: 5. The CDR3 DNA sequence: TGTGCCAGCTCACCAGGGGACAGGGGGATTGATGAGCAGTTCTTC. Translating gives CASSPGDRGIDEQFF.

The chain couples TRBV13 to TRBJ2-3; maybe TRBD2 (6 bases). The CDR3 contains 15 residues. V was clipped by 3 bases and J by 5 bases, with 15 bases between them. Germline V gene data show CDR1 as PRHDT and CDR2 as FYEKMQ (reference sequence). CDR3 nucleotide sequence: TGTGCCAGCAGCTTTGTAACTCTAGCGCAAGATACGCAGTATTTT. Translating gives CASSFVTLAQDTQYF.